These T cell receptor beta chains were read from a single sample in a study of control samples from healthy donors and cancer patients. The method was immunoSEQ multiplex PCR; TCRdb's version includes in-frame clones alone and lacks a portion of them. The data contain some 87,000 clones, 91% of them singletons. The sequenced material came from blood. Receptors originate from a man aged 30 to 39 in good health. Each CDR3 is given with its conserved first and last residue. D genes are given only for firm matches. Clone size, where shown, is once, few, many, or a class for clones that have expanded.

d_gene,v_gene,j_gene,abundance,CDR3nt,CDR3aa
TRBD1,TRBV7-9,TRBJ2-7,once,TGTGCCAGCAGTCCGCCTGGGGGACAGGGGTCTGCGACGAAGCAGTACTTC,CASSPPGGQGSATKQYF
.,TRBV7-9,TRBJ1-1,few,TGTGCCAGCAGCCTCTCATTGAACACTGAAGCTTTCTTT,CASSLSLNTEAFF
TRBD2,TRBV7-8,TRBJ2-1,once,TGTGCCAGCAGCTTCGTAGCGGGCTCCTACAATGAGCAGTTCTTC,CASSFVAGSYNEQFF
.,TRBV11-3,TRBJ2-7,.,TGTGCCAGCAGCTTAGGCCGTGGCTCCTACGAGCAGTACTTC,CASSLGRGSYEQYF
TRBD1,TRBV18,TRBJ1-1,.,TGTGCCAGCTCACCCAGGGGGGTTGGCACTGAAGCTTTCTTT,CASSPRGVGTEAFF
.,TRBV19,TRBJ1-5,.,TGTGCCAGTAGTCGGGGGCCCAATCAGCCCCAGCATTTT,CASSRGPNQPQHF
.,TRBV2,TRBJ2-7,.,TGTGCCAGCAGACAAGCTTGGGAGGTTCAGCAGTACTTC,CASRQAWEVQQYF
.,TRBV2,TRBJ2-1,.,TGTGCCAGCCGTAAAGCAGGAGTCCCCTACAATGAGCAGTTCTTC,CASRKAGVPYNEQFF
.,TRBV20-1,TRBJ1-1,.,TGCAGTGCTAGTAATTCGTGGACTGAAGCTTTCTTT,CSASNSWTEAFF
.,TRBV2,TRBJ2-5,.,TGTGCCAGCACGATAGCGGTGAAACAAGAGACCCAGTACTTC,CASTIAVKQETQYF
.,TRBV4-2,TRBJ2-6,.,TGTGCCAGCAGCCAAGAGCAGGGATACTCTGGGGCCAACGTCCTGACTTTC,CASSQEQGYSGANVLTF
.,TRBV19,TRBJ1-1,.,TGTGCCAGTAGTAATGTCGGGGGTCCAATGAACACTGAAGCTTTCTTT,CASSNVGGPMNTEAFF
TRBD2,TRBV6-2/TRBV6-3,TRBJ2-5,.,TGTGCCAGCAGCTTGGGACTAGCGACTACGAAAGAGACCCAGTACTTC,CASSLGLATTKETQYF
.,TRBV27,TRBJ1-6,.,TGTGCCAGCCGATTGTTTGGGAGTTATAATTCACCCCTCCACTTT,CASRLFGSYNSPLHF
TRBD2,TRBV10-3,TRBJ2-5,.,TGTGCCACACGGGGGGGACAAGAGACCCAGTACTTC,CATRGGQETQYF
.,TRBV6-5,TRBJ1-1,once,TGTGCCAGCAGTCGGACTGAGAACACTGAAGCTTTCTTT,CASSRTENTEAFF
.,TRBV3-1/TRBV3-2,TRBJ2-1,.,TGTGCCAGCAGCCAAGGACTAGGGGGCAATGAGCAGTTCTTC,CASSQGLGGNEQFF
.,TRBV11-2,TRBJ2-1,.,TGTGCCAGCAGAAGGGGTCATTACAATGAGCAGTTCTTC,CASRRGHYNEQFF
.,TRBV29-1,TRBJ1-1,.,TGCAGCGTGAACCTAGGGGAGGTCGGCACTGAAGCTTTCTTT,CSVNLGEVGTEAFF
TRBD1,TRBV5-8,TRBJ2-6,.,TGTGCCAGCAGCTCGACAGGGCGTGGGGCCAACGTCCTGACTTTC,CASSSTGRGANVLTF
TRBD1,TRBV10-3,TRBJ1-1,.,TGTGCCACTCGAAGGGGACAGGAAGCTTTCTTT,CATRRGQEAFF
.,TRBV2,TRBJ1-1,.,TGTGCCAGCAGTATTACACAGGGTAACACTGAAGCTTTCTTT,CASSITQGNTEAFF
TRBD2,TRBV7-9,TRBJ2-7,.,TGTGCCAGCAGCTACTGGACTAGAGGCTACGAGCAGTACTTC,CASSYWTRGYEQYF
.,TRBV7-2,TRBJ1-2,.,TGTGCCAGCAGCTTATTCCCCTATGGCTACACCTTC,CASSLFPYGYTF
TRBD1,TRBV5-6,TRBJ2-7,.,TGTGCCAGCAGCTCGGAAGGGGACAGGGTCTACGAGCAGTACTTC,CASSSEGDRVYEQYF
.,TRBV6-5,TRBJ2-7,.,TGTGCCAGCAGATCCAGTGGCTCCTACGAGCAGTACTTC,CASRSSGSYEQYF